The clone carrying this T cell receptor (beta chain) has just a few counts. The antigen is undetermined. At sampling all donors were nominally healthy, likely with unrecorded immune exposures. Between the trimmed V and J ends, which lost 5 bases and 8 bases, there was a span of 19 bases. CDR3 length equals 15 residues. The V gene's germline CDR1 is PRHDT and CDR2 FYEKMQ (reference sequence). These data come from a study of cytomegalovirus exposure and HLA in healthy donors. General study results and limits: Later analysis demonstrated an association between a missense DCLRE1C variant and TCR beta V- and J-gene trimming. Later analysis identified 17,000 or so TCR beta sequences associated with HLA alleles, using a false discovery rate threshold of 0.05.

Use of 60 Vbeta and 13 Jbeta primers characterized the PCR. TCRdb's table, derived via immunoSEQ multiplex PCR, lists solely in-frame clones and lacks some. The sample has 200,000 or so clones; 83% are singletons. The clonotype comes from a girl aged 10 to 17 in good health and CMV-seronegative. V is TRBV13 and J is TRBJ2-1; weak D call: TRBD1 (6 bases). The material sequenced was PBMCs. CDR3 protein: CASSPYRVRSHEQFF. The CDR3 DNA is TGTGCCAGCAGCCCGTACAGGGTCCGGTCTCATGAGCAGTTCTTC.